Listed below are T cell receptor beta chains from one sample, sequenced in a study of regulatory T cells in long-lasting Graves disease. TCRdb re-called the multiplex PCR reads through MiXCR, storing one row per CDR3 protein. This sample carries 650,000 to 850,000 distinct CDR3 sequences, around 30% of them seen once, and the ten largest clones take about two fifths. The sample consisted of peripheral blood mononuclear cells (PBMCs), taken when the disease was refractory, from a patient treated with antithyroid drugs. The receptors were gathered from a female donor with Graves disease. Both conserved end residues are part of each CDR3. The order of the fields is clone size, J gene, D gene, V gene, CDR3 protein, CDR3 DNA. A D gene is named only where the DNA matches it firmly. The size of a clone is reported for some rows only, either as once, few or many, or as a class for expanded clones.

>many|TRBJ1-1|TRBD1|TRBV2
CASSGQGANTEAFF
TGTGCCAGCAGCGGACAGGGGGCGAACACTGAAGCTTTCTTT
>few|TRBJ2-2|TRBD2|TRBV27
CASSFGASGHTGELFF
TGTGCCAGCAGTTTCGGGGCTAGCGGGCACACCGGGGAGCTGTTTTTT
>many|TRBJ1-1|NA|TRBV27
CASSFRRATEAFF
TGTGCCAGCAGTTTTAGAAGGGCCACTGAAGCTTTCTTT
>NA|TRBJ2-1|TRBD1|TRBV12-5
CASGLTFGQARYNEQFF
TGTGCTAGTGGTCTCACCTTCGGACAGGCGAGATACAATGAGCAGTTCTTC
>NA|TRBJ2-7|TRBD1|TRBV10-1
CASSPPGTGGEQYF
TGCGCCAGCAGTCCTCCCGGGACAGGGGGAGAGCAGTACTTC
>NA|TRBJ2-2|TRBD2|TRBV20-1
CSARPSGNAGELFF
TGCAGTGCTAGGCCTAGCGGGAACGCCGGGGAGCTGTTTTTT
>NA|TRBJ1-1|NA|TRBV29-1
CSVAGGGPSTEAFF
TGCAGCGTTGCTGGGGGGGGGCCGAGCACTGAAGCTTTCTTT
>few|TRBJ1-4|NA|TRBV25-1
CASSDLDRDNEKLFF
TGTGCCAGCAGTGACCTAGACAGAGATAATGAAAAACTGTTTTTT
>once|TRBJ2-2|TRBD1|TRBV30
CAWSVFTWTGRRNTGELFF
TGTGCCTGGAGTGTATTTACCTGGACAGGGCGGCGGAACACCGGGGAGCTGTTTTTT
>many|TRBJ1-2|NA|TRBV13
CASSHGRRGKNGYTF
TGTGCCAGCAGCCACGGGAGGAGGGGCAAAAATGGCTACACCTTC
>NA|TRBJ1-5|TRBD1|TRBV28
CASSEWGQRINQPQHF
TGTGCCAGCAGTGAATGGGGACAGAGAATTAATCAGCCCCAGCATTTT
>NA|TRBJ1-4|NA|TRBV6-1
CASRRRESLREKLFF
TGTGCCAGCAGACGGAGGGAGTCCCTCAGGGAAAAACTGTTTTTT
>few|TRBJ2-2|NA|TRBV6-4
CASSVDGGGELFF
TGTGCCAGCAGTGTCGACGGAGGCGGGGAGCTGTTTTTT
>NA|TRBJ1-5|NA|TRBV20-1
CSALSGQEVVQLQHF
TGCAGTGCCCTTAGCGGGCAGGAGGTAGTTCAGCTCCAGCATTTT
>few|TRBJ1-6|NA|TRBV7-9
CASSLQGKSSPLHF
TGTGCCAGCAGCTTACAGGGGAAGAGTTCACCCCTCCACTTT
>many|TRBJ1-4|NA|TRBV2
CASSEGRTALFF
TGTGCCAGCAGTGAGGGCAGGACGGCACTGTTTTTT
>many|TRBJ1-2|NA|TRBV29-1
CSVEEGGPYGYTF
TGCAGCGTTGAAGAGGGGGGACCTTATGGCTACACCTTC
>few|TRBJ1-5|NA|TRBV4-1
CASSPSVGPIRGNQPQHF
TGCGCCAGCAGCCCCTCGGTGGGACCGATCCGAGGCAATCAGCCCCAGCATTTT